This T cell receptor (beta chain) was profiled in a study of T cell responses to AZD1222 COVID-19 vaccine. Whole-study findings and limits: Regions 160-218 and 743-854 held dominance among vaccine-associated CD4 TCRs, which spanned spike.

Per germline, CDR1 SGDLS and CDR2 YYNGEE. V was trimmed by 0 bases and J by 6 bases, leaving 4 bases between them. This CDR3 comprises 13 residues. As to this clone: Its antigen remains unidentified.

The repertoire was sequenced with immunoSEQ multiplex PCR; TCRdb's copy has only in-frame clones and lacks some. The sample lists about 180,000 clones, around 88% occurring once. V gene TRBV9 combines with J gene TRBJ1-6; the D is unclear. The TCR comes from an adult who received the AZD1222 COVID-19 vaccine. This sample comprised peripheral blood, obtained 28 days after the second AZD1222 dose. The CDR3 spells CASSVGVNSPLHF. As DNA, the CDR3 is TGTGCCAGCAGCGTAGGGGTTAATTCACCCCTCCACTTT.